What follows are 28 T cell receptor beta chains derived from one specimen sequenced in a study of blood T cell dynamics during melanoma immunotherapy. Time point of the sample: pre-treatment baseline. Using immunoSEQ multiplex PCR, the repertoire was profiled, and TCRdb retains in-frame clones only, with some absent. The table lists 14,000 or so clones, more than 75% of them singletons. The material was blood, obtained from a patient treated with checkpoint blockade. Receptors were obtained from a human donor with melanoma.

This chain uses TRBV6-4 with TRBJ1-5; 10 bases agree with TRBD1. The CDR3 is 18 amino acids. Germline V lookup: CDR1 MRHNA, CDR2 SNTAGT. V was pared by 6 bases and J by 1 base, with 12 bases of the junction left unmatched. CDR3 sequence: CASSIPGQGYLSNQPQHF. For the CDR3, the DNA is TGTGCCAGCAGCATCCCGGGACAGGGGTATCTGAGCAATCAGCCCCAGCATTTT.

The J gene is TRBJ2-5, the V gene TRBV19; D might be TRBD1 (5 bases). The CDR3 loop spans 17 amino acids. Germline loops: CDR1 LNHDA, CDR2 SQIVND (reference sequence). V was pared by 0 bases and J by 6 bases, with 20 bases between. The CDR3 reads CASSIDGAGMIRQTQYF. CDR3 sequence (DNA): TGTGCCAGTAGTATAGATGGGGCAGGGATGATCAGACAGACCCAGTACTTC.

The chain employs TRBV6-1 and TRBJ1-6; D unresolved. CDR3 length: 14 residues. CDR1 and CDR2 from the germline V gene are MNHNS and SASEGT. The V end was cut by 2 bases, the J end by 8 bases, with 10 bases between. As DNA, the CDR3 is TGTGCCAGCAGTGAACATGGCGAACATTCACCCCTCCACTTT. Protein product: CASSEHGEHSPLHF.

This clone was detected a few times. V and J are TRBV21-1 and TRBJ1-5; the table gives TRBD1 as D, unverified against the DNA. TRBV21-1 is described as a pseudogene. The CDR3 runs to 15 residues. The CDR3 DNA sequence: TGTGCCAGCAGTACGACAGGTTATAGCAATCAGCCCCAGCATTTT. It is translated as CASSTTGYSNQPQHF.

V usage is TRBV7-8 and J usage is TRBJ1-2; the D is unclear. The CDR3 has 14 residues. V lost 1 base and J 4 bases, leaving 10 bases between the germline ends. The germline V gene encodes CDR1 SGHVS and CDR2 FQNEAQ. Written as DNA, the CDR3 is TGTGCCAGCAGCTTAGATCTGGCCCTCTATGGCTACACCTTC. Translation: CASSLDLALYGYTF.

The V gene is TRBV2, the J gene TRBJ2-3; D may be TRBD2 (5 bases). Germline loops: CDR1 SNHLY, CDR2 FYNNEI. The CDR3 loop spans 14 amino acids. The ends were cut back, 8 bases at V and 0 bases at J, with 12 bases in the middle. CDR3 nucleotide sequence: TGTGCCAGCGGCGAGCGGTCTAGCACAGATACGCAGTATTTT. Encoded protein: CASGERSSTDTQYF.

This chain uses TRBV9 with TRBJ1-2, with 7 bases identical to TRBD1. Trimming at V came to 3 bases and at J to 4 bases, leaving 9 bases not matched to a gene. Germline V gene data show CDR1 as SGDLS and CDR2 as YYNGEE. This CDR3 has 15 amino acids. The DNA for the CDR3 is TGTGCCAGCAGCGCCCCAGGGGGGAGCACCTATGGCTACACCTTC. As protein: CASSAPGGSTYGYTF.

CDR3 coding DNA: TGTGCCAGCTCACCATGGGCGCGGGGGGGAAACAATGAGCAGTTCTTC. Protein product: CASSPWARGGNNEQFF. The J gene is TRBJ2-1, the V gene TRBV18; 9 nucleotides line up with TRBD2. The CDR3 contains 16 residues. V was pared by 2 bases and J by 5 bases, with 7 bases of the junction left unmatched. Germline lookup yields CDR1 KGHSH and CDR2 LQKENI. The whole variable domain, filled in from reference TRBV18 and TRBJ2-1, reads NAGVMQNPRHLVRRRGQEARLRCSPMKGHSHVYWYRQLPEEGLKFMVYLQKENIIDESGMPKERFSAEFPKEGPSILRIQQVVRGDSAAYFCASSPWARGGNNEQFFGPGTRLTVL.

The chain couples TRBV19 to TRBJ1-6; a possible D gene is TRBD1 (5 bases). This CDR3 has 15 residues. The germline V gene has CDR1 LNHDA and CDR2 SQIVND (reference sequence). V was shortened by 7 bases and J by 9 bases, with 19 bases between the two germline ends. The CDR3 region has the DNA TGTGCCAGTAAGGAAGGAGGGGACGGGAGTTCACCCCTCCACTTT. It translates to CASKEGGDGSSPLHF.

The CDR3, as DNA: TGTGCCACCAGCAGATCCCTTGGGAGCGGGGGGGCCGGAGAGACCCAGTACTTC. Protein: CATSRSLGSGGAGETQYF. This chain connects TRBV15 to TRBJ2-5, with 10 nucleotides matching TRBD2. The CDR3 covers 18 residues. Looked up from germline, CDR1 is LNHNV and CDR2 is YYDKDF (reference sequence). The V segment lost 2 bases and the J segment 4 bases; nucleotides outside the gene matches: 13.

The rearrangement joins TRBV2 to TRBJ2-7; D unclear. The germline V and J ends were trimmed by 3 bases and 5 bases, with 11 bases remaining between them. Per germline, CDR1 SNHLY and CDR2 FYNNEI. This CDR3 region has 13 residues. The CDR3 loop reads CASSDHLGNEQYF. The CDR3, as DNA: TGTGCCAGCAGTGATCACCTAGGGAACGAGCAGTACTTC.

The chain carries TRBV5-1 and TRBJ1-2; 7 nucleotides agree with TRBD1. V was pared by 4 bases and J by 8 bases, with 11 bases of the junction left unmatched. Germline V CDR1 and CDR2: SGHRS, YFSETQ. The CDR3 sequence is 14 residues long. The CDR3 coding sequence is TGCGCCAGCAGCGCGTTCACAGGGGTCGGGGGCTACACCTTC. It specifies CASSAFTGVGGYTF.

The V gene is TRBV4-3, the J gene TRBJ1-1; no clear D gene. With 0 bases removed from V and 0 bases from J, the gap between germline ends came to 11 bases. The CDR3 length is 16 residues. Germline lookup yields CDR1 LGHNA and CDR2 YSLEER. The CDR3 nucleotides are TGCGCCAGCAGCCAAGAATGGCGGCAGCTGAACACTGAAGCTTTCTTT. This gives the protein CASSQEWRQLNTEAFF.

This clone appeared a single time. J is TRBJ1-2 and V is TRBV2; D is unclear. Trimming took 6 bases from V and 4 from J, leaving 18 bases between them. The CDR3 totals 15 residues. The germline CDR1 and CDR2 sequences are SNHLY and FYNNEI. The CDR3: CASRDFSGGGYGYTF. Here the CDR3 DNA reads TGTGCCAGCAGGGACTTCTCCGGAGGAGGCTATGGCTACACCTTC. Drawing the rest from reference TRBV2 and TRBJ1-2, the complete variable domain is EPEVTQTPSHQVTQMGQEVILRCVPISNHLYFYWYRQILGQKVEFLVSFYNNEISEKSEIFDDQFSVERPDGSNFTLKIRSTKLEDSAMYFCASRDFSGGGYGYTFGSGTRLTVV.

Here the CDR3 reads CASSQDRGSGNTIYF. The CDR3 DNA reads TGTGCCAGCAGTCAAGACAGGGGCTCTGGAAACACCATATATTTT. The chain joins TRBV6-5 to TRBJ1-3; 8 positions match TRBD1. Germline trimming cut 5 bases from V and 0 bases from J; bases unmatched to any gene: 3. This CDR3 region has 15 residues. Per germline, CDR1 MNHEY and CDR2 SVGAGI.

This rearrangement joins TRBV19 to TRBJ1-5, with TRBD1 as a possible D gene (5 bases). This CDR3 is 14 amino acids long. The germline V gene has CDR1 LNHDA and CDR2 SQIVND (reference sequence). With 1 base removed from V and 6 bases from J, the gap between germline ends came to 10 bases. CDR3 sequence (DNA): TGTGCCAGTAGTATAGCCGGGGGAGGTCAGCCCCAGCATTTT. This sequence encodes CASSIAGGGQPQHF.

V gene TRBV9 combines with J gene TRBJ2-1; D uncertain. Germline CDR1 is SGDLS and CDR2 is YYNGEE. Trimming took off 0 bases at V and 9 bases at J, with 10 bases between the two ends. The CDR3 consists of 13 residues. The CDR3 reads CASSVELVGEQFF. CDR3 nucleotide sequence: TGTGCCAGCAGCGTAGAGCTAGTTGGTGAGCAGTTCTTC.

This rearrangement joins TRBV7-6 to TRBJ2-7; TRBD2 might be the D (6 bases). V lost 1 base, J lost 0 bases, and 13 bases lay in between. This CDR3 comprises 16 residues. The germline gives CDR1 SGHVS, CDR2 FNYEAQ. The CDR3 reads CASSLVSAGSSYEQYF. CDR3 nucleotides: TGTGCCAGCAGCTTAGTGAGTGCGGGGAGCTCCTACGAGCAGTACTTC. The whole variable domain, remainder taken from reference TRBV7-6 and TRBJ2-7, is GAGVSQSPRYKVTKRGQDVALRCDPISGHVSLYWYRQALGQGPEFLTYFNYEAQQDKSGLPNDRFSAERPEGSISTLTIQRTEQRDSAMYRCASSLVSAGSSYEQYFGPGTRLTVT.

The V gene is TRBV6-6, the J gene TRBJ1-2; a possible D gene is TRBD1 (5 bases). V lost 7 bases to trimming and J lost 2 bases, with 11 bases between them. The CDR3 length is 13 residues. Germline V lookup: CDR1 MNHNY, CDR2 SVGAGI (reference sequence). This CDR3 is CASTRGVNYGYTF. CDR3 bases: TGTGCCAGCACCCGGGGCGTCAACTATGGCTACACCTTC.

The J gene is TRBJ1-5, the V gene TRBV19, with D unresolved. The CDR3 is 14 amino acids. Per germline, CDR1 LNHDA and CDR2 SQIVND (reference sequence). V lost 5 bases, J lost 1 base, and 9 bases lay in between. CDR3 DNA sequence: TGTGCCAGTAGTTCTAAGTGGAGCAATCAGCCCCAGCATTTT. It specifies CASSSKWSNQPQHF. Looking up the rest from reference TRBV19 and TRBJ1-5 gives the full variable domain: DGGITQSPKYLFRKEGQNVTLSCEQNLNHDAMYWYRQDPGQGLRLIYYSQIVNDFQKGDIAEGYSVSREKKESFPLTVTSAQKNPTAFYLCASSSKWSNQPQHFGDGTRLSIL.

This clone was counted a single time. The chain couples TRBV7-2 to TRBJ2-1, with 14 bases lining up with TRBD2. The germline gives CDR1 SGHTA, CDR2 FQGNSA. V trimming: 4 bases; J trimming: 8 bases; junction bases outside the gene matches: 1. CDR3 length equals 14 residues. This CDR3 reads CASSSGLAGDEQFF. The CDR3 region has the DNA TGTGCCAGCAGCTCGGGACTAGCGGGGGATGAGCAGTTCTTC.

The chain recombines TRBV19 with TRBJ2-2; 9 bases agree with TRBD2. Germline values: CDR1 LNHDA, CDR2 SQIVND (reference sequence). V was clipped by 4 bases and J by 1 base; unmatched bases: 4. The CDR3 extends over 16 amino acids. The CDR3 loop reads CASSTLAGMNTGELFF. In DNA, the CDR3 is TGTGCCAGTAGTACCCTAGCGGGGATGAACACCGGGGAGCTGTTTTTT.

The V gene is TRBV7-2, the J gene TRBJ1-3, with 8 bases that match TRBD1. V dropped 5 bases and J dropped 1; count of bases not matched to a gene: 7. Germline CDR1 and CDR2: SGHTA and FQGNSA. The CDR3 is 16 amino acids. The CDR3 loop reads CASSTRTGMSGNTIYF. The CDR3 DNA reads TGTGCCAGCAGCACCCGGACAGGGATGTCTGGAAACACCATATATTTT.

The V call is TRBV30, the J call TRBJ1-5; the D is unclear. V was trimmed by 3 bases and J by 7 bases, leaving 10 bases between them. The CDR3 runs 12 residues. CDR1 GTSNPN and CDR2 SVGIG come from the germline V gene (reference sequence). The CDR3 DNA sequence: TGTGCCTGGAGCTTCAGTGGCCAGCCCCAGCATTTT. Its protein is CAWSFSGQPQHF.

The gene calls are TRBV19 and TRBJ1-5; 7 bases are a match to TRBD1. V lost 5 bases to trimming and J lost 1 base; unmatched junction nucleotides: 11. Germline V lookup: CDR1 LNHDA, CDR2 SQIVND (reference sequence). The CDR3 contains 17 residues. The CDR3 DNA sequence: TGTGCCAGTAGTTCACACTACAGGGGCTCGAGCAATCAGCCCCAGCATTTT. Residues: CASSSHYRGSSNQPQHF.

The chain links TRBV4-3 to TRBJ2-3; D tentatively fits TRBD1 or TRBD2 (6 bases each). Germline V gene data show CDR1 as LGHNA and CDR2 as YSLEER. This CDR3 spans 15 amino acids. Trimming shortened V by 4 bases and J by 3 bases, and 14 bases separated the two germline ends. The CDR3 protein is CASSPNPGATDTQYF. CDR3 DNA sequence: TGCGCCAGCAGCCCCAACCCGGGGGCTACAGATACGCAGTATTTT.

This clone was observed a few times. The V and J genes are TRBV15 and TRBJ2-7; no definite D call. Germline values: CDR1 LNHNV, CDR2 YYDKDF (reference sequence). The CDR3 extends over 13 amino acids. Deletions cut 1 base from V and 6 bases from J, with 10 bases between. In DNA form, the CDR3 reads TGTGCCACCAGCAGAGCGCGGAATGGCGAGCAGTACTTC. Protein product: CATSRARNGEQYF.

V usage is TRBV7-2 and J usage is TRBJ2-2; no firm D call. V was shortened by 5 bases and J by 1 base, with 8 bases between the two germline ends. Per germline, CDR1 SGHTA and CDR2 FQGNSA. This CDR3 is built from 14 residues. This chain's CDR3 is CASSPLRNTGELFF. The CDR3 bases are TGTGCCAGCAGCCCGCTCAGGAACACCGGGGAGCTGTTTTTT.